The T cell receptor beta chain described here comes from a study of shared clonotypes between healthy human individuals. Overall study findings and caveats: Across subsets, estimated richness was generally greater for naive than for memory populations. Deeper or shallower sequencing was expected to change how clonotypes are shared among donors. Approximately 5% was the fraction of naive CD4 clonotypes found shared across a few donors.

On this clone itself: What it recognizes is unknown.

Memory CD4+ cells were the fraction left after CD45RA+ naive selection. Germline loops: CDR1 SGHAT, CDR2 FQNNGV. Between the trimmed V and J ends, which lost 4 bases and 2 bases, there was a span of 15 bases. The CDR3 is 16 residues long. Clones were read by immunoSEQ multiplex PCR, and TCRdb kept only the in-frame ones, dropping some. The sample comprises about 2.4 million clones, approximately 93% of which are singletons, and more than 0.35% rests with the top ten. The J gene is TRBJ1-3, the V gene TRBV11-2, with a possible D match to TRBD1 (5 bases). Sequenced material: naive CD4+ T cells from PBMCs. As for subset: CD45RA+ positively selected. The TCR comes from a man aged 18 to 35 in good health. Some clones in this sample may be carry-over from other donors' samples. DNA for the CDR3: TGTGCCAGCAGCTCTGGACAAGGCATAACTGGAAACACCATATATTTT. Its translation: CASSSGQGITGNTIYF.